This is a list of T cell receptor beta chains from one sample in a study of T cell repertoires in cytomegalovirus infection. The antigens these receptors bind are not known. A single record per CDR3 protein comes from TCRdb applying MiXCR to the reads. This table holds about 470,000 distinct CDR3 sequences, roughly 46% found once. This material consisted of cultured PBMCs, taken from culture after CMV antigen stimulation. Receptor source: a human donor in good health (CMV status not recorded). Some clones in this sample may be carry-over from other donors' samples. Each CDR3 is given with its conserved first and last residue. D genes are given only for firm matches. The size of a clone is reported for some rows only, either as once, few or many, or as a class for expanded clones.

j_call | v_call | d_call | clone_size | cdr3_nt | cdr3_aa
TRBJ2-7 | TRBV6-2/TRBV6-3 | TRBD1 | . | TGTGCCAGCAGTCGGACAGGGGGCCGGGAGCAGTACTTC | CASSRTGGREQYF
TRBJ2-3 | TRBV7-9 | . | few | TGTGCCAGCAGCTTCCCCCGGGATCAGGGCACAGATACGCAGTATTTT | CASSFPRDQGTDTQYF
TRBJ2-7 | TRBV7-2 | TRBD1 | . | TGTGCCAGCAGCTCTAGACAGGGGGCTTACGAGCAGTACTTC | CASSSRQGAYEQYF
TRBJ2-1 | TRBV28 | . | few | TGTGCCAGCAGTTTATACTCCTACAATGAGCAGTTCTTC | CASSLYSYNEQFF
TRBJ1-5 | TRBV6-8 | . | . | TGTGCCAGCAGAGGGGGGGCGGATCAGCCCCAGCATTTT | CASRGGADQPQHF
TRBJ1-1 | TRBV7-2 | . | many | TGTGCCAGCAGCTTAGTGGGGGGGGGGAACACTGAAGCTTTCTTT | CASSLVGGGNTEAFF
TRBJ2-5 | TRBV6-5 | . | . | TGTGCCAGCAGGTACACAAGTATGGAGACCCAGTACTTC | CASRYTSMETQYF
TRBJ2-1 | TRBV6-1 | TRBD2 | once | TGTGCCAGCAGCACACCGCCTGTAGCGGGGATCAATGAGCAGTTCTTC | CASSTPPVAGINEQFF
TRBJ2-6 | TRBV5-4 | . | . | TGTGCCAGCAGCTTGTACGCAAACTCTGGGGCCAACGTCCTGACTTTC | CASSLYANSGANVLTF
TRBJ1-6 | TRBV28 | . | . | TGTGCCAGCAAGGGGAGTTCCGTTGCGCCCCTCCACTTT | CASKGSSVAPLHF
TRBJ1-5 | TRBV6-2/TRBV6-3 | . | . | TGTGCCAGCAGTCGTGTTGTCGGTTGGCCCCAGCATTTT | CASSRVVGWPQHF
TRBJ2-1 | TRBV6-2/TRBV6-3 | . | few | TGTGCCAGCAGTTCCGTTCAAAGGGCACGGAATGAGCAGTTCTTC | CASSSVQRARNEQFF
TRBJ2-1 | TRBV5-1 | TRBD2 | . | TGCGCCAGCAGTGGGACTAGCGTCCCCTACAATGAGCAGTTCTTC | CASSGTSVPYNEQFF
TRBJ1-2 | TRBV15 | . | . | TGTGCCACCAGCAGAGGCGCGGGGTACAACTATGGCTACACCTTC | CATSRGAGYNYGYTF
TRBJ2-1 | TRBV20-1 | . | . | TGCAGTGCCTCCTCCCTAGGGGTTGAGCAGTTCTTC | CSASSLGVEQFF